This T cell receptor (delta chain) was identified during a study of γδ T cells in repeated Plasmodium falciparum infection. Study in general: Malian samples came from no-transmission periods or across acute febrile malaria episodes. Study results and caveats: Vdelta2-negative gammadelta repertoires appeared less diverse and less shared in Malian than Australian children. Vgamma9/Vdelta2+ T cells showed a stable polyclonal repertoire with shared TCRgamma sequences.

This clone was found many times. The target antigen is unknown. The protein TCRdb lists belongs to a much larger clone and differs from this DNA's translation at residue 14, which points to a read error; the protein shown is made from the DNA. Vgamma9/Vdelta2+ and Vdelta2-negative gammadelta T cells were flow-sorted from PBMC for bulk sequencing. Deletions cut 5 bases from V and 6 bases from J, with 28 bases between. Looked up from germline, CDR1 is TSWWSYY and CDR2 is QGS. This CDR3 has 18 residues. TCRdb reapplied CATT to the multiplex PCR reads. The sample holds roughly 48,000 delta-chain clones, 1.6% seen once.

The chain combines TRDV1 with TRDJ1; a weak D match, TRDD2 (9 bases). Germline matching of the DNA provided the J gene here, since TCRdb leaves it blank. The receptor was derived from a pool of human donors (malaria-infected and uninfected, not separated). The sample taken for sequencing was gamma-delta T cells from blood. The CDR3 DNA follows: TGTGCTCTTGGGAAGCCTTCCTACGTAGGGATACGTCCCTATAAACTCATCTTT. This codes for CALGKPSYVGIRPYKLIF.